A single sample is the source of the 2 T cell receptor beta chains below, sequenced in a study of cytomegalovirus exposure and HLA in healthy donors (TCRdb year 2017). Library preparation employed the immunoSEQ multiplex PCR assay. The multiplex PCR relied on a mix of 60 forward primers for TCR Vbeta segments and 13 reverse primers for TCR Jbeta segments. Held by TCRdb, this immuneACCESS table contains in-frame sequences only and omits some clones. Under half of the omission traces to an unresolved V gene where checked; the cause of the rest is unknown. This sample has 45,000 to 65,000 clones in its table, and 77% of those were observed once. The ten top clones hold 2.5% to 3.5% of the sample. The sample comprised PBMCs. These receptors all stem from a woman in her forties in good health and CMV-seropositive.

The chain links TRBV18 to TRBJ1-4, with D perhaps matching TRBD1 (6 bases). This CDR3 contains 13 residues. Germline CDR1 reads KGHSH; CDR2 reads LQKENI. V lost 2 bases and J 8 bases, leaving 9 bases between the germline ends. The CDR3 loop is CASSPGQQEKLFF. The CDR3 region has the DNA TGTGCCAGCTCACCAGGACAGCAGGAAAAACTGTTTTTT.

This clone was observed once. The chain uses TRBV5-5 and TRBJ1-2; the D gene is possibly TRBD1 (6 bases). Germline values: CDR1 SGHKS, CDR2 YYEKEE (reference sequence). V lost 0 bases, J lost 8 bases, and 17 bases lay in between. There are 15 residues in the CDR3. The CDR3 loop reads CASSLVQGTTGGYTF. The CDR3 DNA reads as TGTGCCAGCAGCTTGGTACAGGGAACCACGGGGGGCTACACCTTC. Full variable domain (missing parts from reference TRBV5-5 and TRBJ1-2): DAGVTQSPTHLIKTRGQQVTLRCSPISGHKSVSWYQQVLGQGPQFIFQYYEKEERGRGNFPDRFSARQFPNYSSELNVNALLLGDSALYLCASSLVQGTTGGYTFGSGTRLTVV.